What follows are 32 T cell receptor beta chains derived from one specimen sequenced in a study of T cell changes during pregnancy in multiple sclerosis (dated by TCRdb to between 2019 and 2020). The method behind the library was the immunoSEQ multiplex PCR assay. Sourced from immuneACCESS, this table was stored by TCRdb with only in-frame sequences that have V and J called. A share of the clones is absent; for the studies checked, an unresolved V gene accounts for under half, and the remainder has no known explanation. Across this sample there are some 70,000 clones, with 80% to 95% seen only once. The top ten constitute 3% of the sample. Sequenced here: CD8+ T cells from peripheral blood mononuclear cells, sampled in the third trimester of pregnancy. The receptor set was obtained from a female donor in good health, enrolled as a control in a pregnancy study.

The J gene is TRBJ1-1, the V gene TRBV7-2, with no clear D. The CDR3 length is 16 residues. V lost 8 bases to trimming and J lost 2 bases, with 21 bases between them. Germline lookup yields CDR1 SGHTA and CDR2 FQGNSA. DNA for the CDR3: TGTGCCAGCGACAATGACGAGATAGTCTCAAACACTGAAGCTTTCTTT. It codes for CASDNDEIVSNTEAFF.

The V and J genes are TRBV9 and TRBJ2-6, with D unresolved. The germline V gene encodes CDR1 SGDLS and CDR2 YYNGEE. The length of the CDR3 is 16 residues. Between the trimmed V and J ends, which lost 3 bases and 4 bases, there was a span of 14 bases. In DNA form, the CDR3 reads TGTGCCAGCAGCGCGTCCCCCTCCCGGGGGGCCAACGTCCTGACTTTC. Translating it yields CASSASPSRGANVLTF.

The CDR3 DNA reads as TGTGCCAGCTCACCAATAACAGCGGCCTCCTACGAGCAGTACTTC. As protein: CASSPITAASYEQYF. The chain links TRBV18 to TRBJ2-7; perhaps TRBD2 as D (5 bases). Germline loops: CDR1 KGHSH, CDR2 LQKENI. The germline V and J ends were trimmed by 2 bases and 0 bases, with 11 bases remaining between them. CDR3 size: 15 residues.

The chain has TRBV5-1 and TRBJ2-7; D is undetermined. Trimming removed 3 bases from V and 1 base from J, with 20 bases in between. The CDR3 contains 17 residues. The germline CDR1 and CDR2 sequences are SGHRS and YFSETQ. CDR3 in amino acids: CASSSSPNEQTSYEQYF. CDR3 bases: TGCGCCAGCAGCTCTTCACCTAACGAGCAAACGTCCTACGAGCAGTACTTC.

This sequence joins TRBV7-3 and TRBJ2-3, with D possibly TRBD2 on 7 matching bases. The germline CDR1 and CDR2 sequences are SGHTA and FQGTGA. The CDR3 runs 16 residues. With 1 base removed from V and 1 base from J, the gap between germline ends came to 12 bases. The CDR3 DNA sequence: TGTGCCAGCAGCTTAATAGGCGGGGGCGGCACAGATACGCAGTATTTT. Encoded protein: CASSLIGGGGTDTQYF.

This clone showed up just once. This CDR3 reads CASSDKKPGQEYYGYTF. The CDR3 DNA reads as TGTGCCAGCAGTGATAAGAAGCCGGGACAGGAATACTATGGCTACACCTTC. This chain connects TRBV28 to TRBJ1-2, with 8 bases aligning to TRBD1. CDR1 MDHEN and CDR2 SYDVKM come from the germline V gene. The CDR3 extends over 17 amino acids. After removal of 5 bases from V and 3 bases from J, the junction contained 14 bases not matched to a gene.

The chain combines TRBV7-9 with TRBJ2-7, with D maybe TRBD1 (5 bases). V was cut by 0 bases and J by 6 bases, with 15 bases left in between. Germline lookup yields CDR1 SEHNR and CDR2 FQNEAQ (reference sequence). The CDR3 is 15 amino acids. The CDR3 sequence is CASSLALPGPGEQYF. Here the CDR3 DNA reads TGTGCCAGCAGCTTAGCGCTTCCAGGGCCCGGCGAGCAGTACTTC.

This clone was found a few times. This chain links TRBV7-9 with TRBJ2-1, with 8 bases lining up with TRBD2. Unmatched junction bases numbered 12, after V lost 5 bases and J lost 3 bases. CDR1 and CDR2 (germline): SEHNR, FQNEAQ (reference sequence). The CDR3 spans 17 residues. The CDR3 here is CASSAPSRGLDYNEQFF. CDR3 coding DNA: TGTGCCAGCAGCGCCCCAAGTCGGGGACTAGACTACAATGAGCAGTTCTTC.

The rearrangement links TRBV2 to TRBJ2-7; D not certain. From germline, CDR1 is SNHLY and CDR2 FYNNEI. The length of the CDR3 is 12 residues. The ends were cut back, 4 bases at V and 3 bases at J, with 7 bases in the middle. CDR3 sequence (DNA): TGTGCCAGCAGTGTGGTAGTCTACGAGCAGTACTTC. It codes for CASSVVVYEQYF.

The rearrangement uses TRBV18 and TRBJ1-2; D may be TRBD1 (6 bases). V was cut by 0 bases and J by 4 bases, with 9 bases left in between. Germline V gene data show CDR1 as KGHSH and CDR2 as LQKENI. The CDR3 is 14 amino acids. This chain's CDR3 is CASSPPDSPYGYTF. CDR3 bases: TGTGCCAGCTCACCACCGGACAGCCCCTATGGCTACACCTTC.

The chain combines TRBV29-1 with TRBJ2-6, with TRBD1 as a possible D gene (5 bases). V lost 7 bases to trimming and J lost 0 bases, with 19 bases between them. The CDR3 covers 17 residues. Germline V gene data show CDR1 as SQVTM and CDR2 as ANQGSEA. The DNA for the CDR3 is TGCAGCGCCGACGACAGAGACCCTCTCTCTGGGGCCAACGTCCTGACTTTC. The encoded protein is CSADDRDPLSGANVLTF.

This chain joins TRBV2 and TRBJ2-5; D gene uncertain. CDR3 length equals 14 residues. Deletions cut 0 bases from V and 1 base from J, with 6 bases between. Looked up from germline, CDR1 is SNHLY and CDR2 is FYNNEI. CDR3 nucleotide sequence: TGTGCCAGCAGTGAAGCGGGCAGCCAAGAGACCCAGTACTTC. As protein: CASSEAGSQETQYF. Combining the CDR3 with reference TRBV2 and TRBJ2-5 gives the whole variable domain EPEVTQTPSHQVTQMGQEVILRCVPISNHLYFYWYRQILGQKVEFLVSFYNNEISEKSEIFDDQFSVERPDGSNFTLKIRSTKLEDSAMYFCASSEAGSQETQYFGPGTRLLVL.

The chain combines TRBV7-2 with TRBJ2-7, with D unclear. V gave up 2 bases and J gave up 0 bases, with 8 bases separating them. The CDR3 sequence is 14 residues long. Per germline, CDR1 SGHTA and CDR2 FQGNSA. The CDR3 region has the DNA TGTGCCAGCAGCTTATGGGCAGACTCCTACGAGCAGTACTTC. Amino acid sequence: CASSLWADSYEQYF.

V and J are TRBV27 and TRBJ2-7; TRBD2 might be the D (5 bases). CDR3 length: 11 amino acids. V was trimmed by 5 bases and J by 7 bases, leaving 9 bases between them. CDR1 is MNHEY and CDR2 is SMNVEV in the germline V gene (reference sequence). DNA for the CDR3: TGTGCCAGCAGTACCCCGGGGGAGCAGTACTTC. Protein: CASSTPGEQYF.

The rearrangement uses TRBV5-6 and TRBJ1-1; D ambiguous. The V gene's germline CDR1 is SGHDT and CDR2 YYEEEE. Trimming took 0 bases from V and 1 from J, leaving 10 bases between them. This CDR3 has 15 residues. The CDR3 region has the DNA TGTGCCAGCAGCTTGGGGCTCATAGCGAACACTGAAGCTTTCTTT. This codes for CASSLGLIANTEAFF.

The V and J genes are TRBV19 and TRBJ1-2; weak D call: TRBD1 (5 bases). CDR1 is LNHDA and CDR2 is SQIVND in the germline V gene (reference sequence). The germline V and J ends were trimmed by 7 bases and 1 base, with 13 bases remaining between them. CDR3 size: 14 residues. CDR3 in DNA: TGTGCCAGTACGCCAGGGCTTGATAACTATGGCTACACCTTC. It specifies CASTPGLDNYGYTF. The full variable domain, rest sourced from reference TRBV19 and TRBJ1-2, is DGGITQSPKYLFRKEGQNVTLSCEQNLNHDAMYWYRQDPGQGLRLIYYSQIVNDFQKGDIAEGYSVSREKKESFPLTVTSAQKNPTAFYLCASTPGLDNYGYTFGSGTRLTVV.

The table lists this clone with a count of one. The CDR3 sequence: CAWSSYESSYNSPLHF. In DNA, the CDR3 is TGTGCCTGGAGTAGTTATGAGAGCTCCTATAATTCACCCCTCCACTTT. The gene calls are TRBV30 and TRBJ1-6, with D hard to call. CDR1 is GTSNPN and CDR2 is SVGIG in the germline V gene (reference sequence). Trimming removed 2 bases from V and 0 bases from J, with 11 bases in between. This CDR3 comprises 16 residues.

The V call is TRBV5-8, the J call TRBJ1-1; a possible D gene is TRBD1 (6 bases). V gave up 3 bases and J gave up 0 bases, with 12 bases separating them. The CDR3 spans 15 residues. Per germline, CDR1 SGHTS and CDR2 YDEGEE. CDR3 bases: TGTGCCAGCAGCTCATTACAGGGTATGAACACTGAAGCTTTCTTT. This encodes CASSSLQGMNTEAFF.

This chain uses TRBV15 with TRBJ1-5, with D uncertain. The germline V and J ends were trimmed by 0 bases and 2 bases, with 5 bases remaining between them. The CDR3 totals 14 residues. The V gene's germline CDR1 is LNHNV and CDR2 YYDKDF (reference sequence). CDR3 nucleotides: TGTGCCACCAGCAGAGATCGTGGCAATCAGCCCCAGCATTTT. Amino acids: CATSRDRGNQPQHF.

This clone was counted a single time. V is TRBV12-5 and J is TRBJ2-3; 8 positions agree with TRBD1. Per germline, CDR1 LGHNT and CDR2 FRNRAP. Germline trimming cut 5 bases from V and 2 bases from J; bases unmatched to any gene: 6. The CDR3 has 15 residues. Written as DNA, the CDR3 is TGTGCTAGTGGTCAGAACAGGGGGGCCACAGATACGCAGTATTTT. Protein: CASGQNRGATDTQYF.

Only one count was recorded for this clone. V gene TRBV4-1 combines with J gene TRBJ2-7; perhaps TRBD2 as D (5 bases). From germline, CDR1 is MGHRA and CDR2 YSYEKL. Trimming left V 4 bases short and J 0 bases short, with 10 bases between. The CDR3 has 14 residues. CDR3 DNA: TGCGCCAGCAGCCCGGGATCCAGCTCCTACGAGCAGTACTTC. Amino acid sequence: CASSPGSSSYEQYF.

The CDR3 DNA reads as TGTGCCAGCAGTGAACAAGCGGGAGACTCCTACAATGAGCAGTTCTTC. Residues: CASSEQAGDSYNEQFF. This chain joins TRBV6-1 and TRBJ2-1, with TRBD2 matching over 8 bases. With V trimmed by 2 bases and J by 0 bases, 3 bases remained unmatched. Germline assignment: CDR1 MNHNS and CDR2 SASEGT. The CDR3 consists of 16 residues.

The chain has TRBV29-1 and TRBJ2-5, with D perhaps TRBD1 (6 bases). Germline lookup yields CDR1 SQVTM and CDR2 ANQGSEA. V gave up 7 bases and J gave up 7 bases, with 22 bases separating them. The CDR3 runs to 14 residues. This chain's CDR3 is CSGVSAPQQGTQYF. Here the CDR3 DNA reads TGCAGCGGGGTGTCTGCTCCTCAACAGGGGACCCAGTACTTC.

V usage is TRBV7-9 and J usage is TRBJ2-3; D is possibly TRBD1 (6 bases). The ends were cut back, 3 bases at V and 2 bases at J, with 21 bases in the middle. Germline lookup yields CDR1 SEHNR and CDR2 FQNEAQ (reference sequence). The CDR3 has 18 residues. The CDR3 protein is CASSFEPTGTKDTDTQYF. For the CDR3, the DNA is TGTGCCAGCAGCTTCGAGCCTACCGGGACAAAAGACACAGATACGCAGTATTTT.

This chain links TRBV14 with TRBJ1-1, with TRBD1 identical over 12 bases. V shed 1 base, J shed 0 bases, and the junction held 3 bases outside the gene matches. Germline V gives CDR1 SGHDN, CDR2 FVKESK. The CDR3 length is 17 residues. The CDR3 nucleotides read TGTGCCAGCAGCCAAGGGGGACAGGGGGCTATGAACACTGAAGCTTTCTTT. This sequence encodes CASSQGGQGAMNTEAFF.

The CDR3 DNA sequence: TGTGCCAGCAGTTTGGGGGACAGCTACGAGCAGTACTTC. This translates into CASSLGDSYEQYF. The chain combines TRBV27 with TRBJ2-7, with 7 bases lining up with TRBD1. Germline V lookup: CDR1 MNHEY, CDR2 SMNVEV (reference sequence). The CDR3 spans 13 residues. With V trimmed by 3 bases and J by 3 bases, 2 bases remained unmatched.

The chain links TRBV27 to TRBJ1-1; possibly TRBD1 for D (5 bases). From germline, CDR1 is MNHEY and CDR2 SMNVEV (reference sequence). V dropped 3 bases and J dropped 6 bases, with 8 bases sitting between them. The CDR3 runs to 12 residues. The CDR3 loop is CASSLQGAEAFF. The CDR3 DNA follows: TGTGCCAGCAGTTTGCAGGGTGCTGAAGCTTTCTTT.

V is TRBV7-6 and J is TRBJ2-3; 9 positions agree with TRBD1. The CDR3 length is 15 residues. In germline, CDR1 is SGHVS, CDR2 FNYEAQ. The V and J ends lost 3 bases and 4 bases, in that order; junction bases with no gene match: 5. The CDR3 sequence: CASSLGQGTADTQYF. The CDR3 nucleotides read TGTGCCAGCAGCTTGGGACAGGGAACGGCAGATACGCAGTATTTT.

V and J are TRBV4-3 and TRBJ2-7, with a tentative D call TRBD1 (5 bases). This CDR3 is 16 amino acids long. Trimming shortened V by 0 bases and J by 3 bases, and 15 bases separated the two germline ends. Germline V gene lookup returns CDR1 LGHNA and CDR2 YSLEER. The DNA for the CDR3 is TGCGCCAGCAGCCAAGATATAGGGGAAGGAATCTACGAGCAGTACTTC. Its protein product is CASSQDIGEGIYEQYF.

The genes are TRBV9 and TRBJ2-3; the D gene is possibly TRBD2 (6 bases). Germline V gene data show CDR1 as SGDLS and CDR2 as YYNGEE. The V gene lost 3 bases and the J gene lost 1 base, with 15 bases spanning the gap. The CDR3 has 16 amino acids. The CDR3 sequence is CASSGGTFPGTDTQYF. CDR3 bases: TGTGCCAGCAGCGGGGGGACTTTTCCCGGCACAGATACGCAGTATTTT.

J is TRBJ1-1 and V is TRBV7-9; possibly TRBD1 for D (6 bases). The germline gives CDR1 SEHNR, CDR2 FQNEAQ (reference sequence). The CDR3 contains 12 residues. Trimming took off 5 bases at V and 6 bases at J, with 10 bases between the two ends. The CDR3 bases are TGTGCCAGCAGCCCCCAGGGGCCTGAAGCTTTCTTT. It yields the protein CASSPQGPEAFF.

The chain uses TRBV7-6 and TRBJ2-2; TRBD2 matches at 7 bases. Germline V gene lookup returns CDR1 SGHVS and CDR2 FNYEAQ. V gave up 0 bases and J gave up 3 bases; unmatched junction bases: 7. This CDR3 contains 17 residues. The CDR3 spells CASSLALRLAHTGELFF. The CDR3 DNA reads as TGTGCCAGCAGCTTAGCTTTAAGACTAGCACACACCGGGGAGCTGTTTTTT.